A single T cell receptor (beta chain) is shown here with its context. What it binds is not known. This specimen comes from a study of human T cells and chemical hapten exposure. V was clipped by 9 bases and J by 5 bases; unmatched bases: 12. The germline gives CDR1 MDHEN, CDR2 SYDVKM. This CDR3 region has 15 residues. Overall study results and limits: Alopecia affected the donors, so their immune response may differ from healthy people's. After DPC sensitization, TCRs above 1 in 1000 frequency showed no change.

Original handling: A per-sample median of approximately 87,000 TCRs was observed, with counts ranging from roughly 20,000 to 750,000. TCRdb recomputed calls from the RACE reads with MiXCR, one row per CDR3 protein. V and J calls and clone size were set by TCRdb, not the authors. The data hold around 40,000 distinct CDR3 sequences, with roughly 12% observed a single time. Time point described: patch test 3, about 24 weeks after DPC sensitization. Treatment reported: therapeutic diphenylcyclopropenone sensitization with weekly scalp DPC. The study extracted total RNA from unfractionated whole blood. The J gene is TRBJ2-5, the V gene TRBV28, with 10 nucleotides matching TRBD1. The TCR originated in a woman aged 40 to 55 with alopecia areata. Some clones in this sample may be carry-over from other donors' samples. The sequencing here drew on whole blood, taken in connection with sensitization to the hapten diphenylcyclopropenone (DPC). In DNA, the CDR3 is TGTGCCAGTCTTGCCTCGGGACAGGGGTTGGAGACCCAGTACTTC. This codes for CASLASGQGLETQYF.